This T cell receptor (beta chain) came from a study of T cells in Graves' hyperthyroidism and ophthalmopathy. Study details: The authors collected peripheral blood at initial diagnosis, before any treatment.

Regions amplified from RNA transcripts were the TCR beta CDR3 regions. The primer set for the first-round RT-PCR of the TCR CDR3 was HTBI. TCRdb reanalysed the multiplex PCR reads using MiXCR and keeps one entry per CDR3 protein. The sample holds approximately 210,000 distinct CDR3 sequences, over 15% seen once. This clonotype came up many times. V was pared by 3 bases and J by 5 bases, with 4 bases of the junction left unmatched. Germline values: CDR1 DFQATT, CDR2 SNEGSKA (reference sequence). The length of the CDR3 is 15 residues. The receptor was isolated from a middle-aged man with Graves' hyperthyroidism. The V call is TRBV20-1, the J call TRBJ2-3, with 14 nucleotides matching TRBD2. Sequenced material: blood. CDR3 amino acids: CSARTSGREVDTQYF. The CDR3 DNA reads TGCAGTGCTAGGACTAGCGGGAGGGAGGTAGATACGCAGTATTTT.